The clone carrying this T cell receptor (beta chain) was seen a handful of times. Its antigen is as yet unknown. The sample is drawn from a study of T-cell memory formation after mild COVID-19. Study details: Clustering of TCRs was largely donor specific.

Trimming removed 5 bases from V and 2 bases from J; junction bases left unmatched: 9. Per germline, CDR1 MNHEY and CDR2 SMNVEV (reference sequence). The length of the CDR3 is 18 residues. The TCR alpha and TCR beta cDNA libraries, bearing sample barcodes and UMIs, were generated by 5'RACE using constant-segment primers. In TCRdb, the 5' RACE reads were re-called with MiXCR into one record per CDR3 protein. Among hundreds of thousands of distinct CDR3 sequences listed, about 19% were seen once. Findings of the study overall: Clones contracting across day 15 to 85 had a balanced CD4/CD8 profile; later expanding clones leaned CD4+. CD4+ contracting clones were mainly CM and EM; CD8+ ones, EMRA.

The origin of this receptor is an adult woman who had mild COVID-19 (a few samples of this study predate the infection). Cell type and time point are not known. The chain uses TRBV27 and TRBJ2-7; 16 bases are shared with TRBD2. Source material: PBMCs or a T cell subset sorted from them (not recorded which). The chain's CDR3 is CASSRPGLAGGVAYEQYF. For the CDR3, the DNA is TGTGCCAGCAGTCGTCCGGGACTAGCGGGAGGGGTCGCCTACGAGCAGTACTTC.